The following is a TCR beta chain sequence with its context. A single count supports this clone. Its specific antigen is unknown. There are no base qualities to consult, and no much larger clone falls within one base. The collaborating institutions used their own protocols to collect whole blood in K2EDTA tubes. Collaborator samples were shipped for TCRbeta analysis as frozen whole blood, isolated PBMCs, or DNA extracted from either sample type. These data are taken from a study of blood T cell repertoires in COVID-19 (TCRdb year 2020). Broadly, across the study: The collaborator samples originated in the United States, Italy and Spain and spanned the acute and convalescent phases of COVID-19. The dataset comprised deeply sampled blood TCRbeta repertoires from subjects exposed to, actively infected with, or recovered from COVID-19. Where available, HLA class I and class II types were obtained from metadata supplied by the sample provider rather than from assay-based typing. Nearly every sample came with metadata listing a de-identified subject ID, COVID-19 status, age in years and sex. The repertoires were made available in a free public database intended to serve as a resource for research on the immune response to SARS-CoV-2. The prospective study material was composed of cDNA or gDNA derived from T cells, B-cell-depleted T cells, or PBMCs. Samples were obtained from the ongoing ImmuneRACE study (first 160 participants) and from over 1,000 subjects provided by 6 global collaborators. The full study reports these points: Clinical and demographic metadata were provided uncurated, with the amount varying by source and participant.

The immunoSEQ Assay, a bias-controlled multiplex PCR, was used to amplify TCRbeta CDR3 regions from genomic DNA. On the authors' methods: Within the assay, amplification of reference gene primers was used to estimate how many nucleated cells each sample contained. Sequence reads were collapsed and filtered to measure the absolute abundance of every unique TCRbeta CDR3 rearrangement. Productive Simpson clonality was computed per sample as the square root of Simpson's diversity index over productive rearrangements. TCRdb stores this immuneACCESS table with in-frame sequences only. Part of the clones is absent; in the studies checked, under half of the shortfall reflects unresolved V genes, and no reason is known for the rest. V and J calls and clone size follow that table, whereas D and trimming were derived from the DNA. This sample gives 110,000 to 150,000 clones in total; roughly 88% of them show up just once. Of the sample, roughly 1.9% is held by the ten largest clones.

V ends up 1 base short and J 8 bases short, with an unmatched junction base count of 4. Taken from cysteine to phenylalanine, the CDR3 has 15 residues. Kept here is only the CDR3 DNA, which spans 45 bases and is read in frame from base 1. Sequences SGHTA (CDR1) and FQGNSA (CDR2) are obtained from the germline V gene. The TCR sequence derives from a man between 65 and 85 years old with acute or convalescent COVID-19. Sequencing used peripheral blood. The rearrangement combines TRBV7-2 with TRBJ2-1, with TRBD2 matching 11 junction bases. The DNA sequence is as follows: TGTGCCAGCAGCTTAGGTCTAGCGGGGGGTCATGAGCAGTTCTTC. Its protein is CASSLGLAGGHEQFF.